This T cell receptor (beta chain) stems from a study of naive and memory T cell subsets. Two oligonucleotides, mixed equimolar, formed the beta constant-region primer covering TRBC1 and TRBC2. Ligated cDNA was amplified by four rounds of PCR with nested alpha and beta constant-region primers and SP2. TCRdb itself ran the UMI-ligation and nested PCR reads through MiXCR, one entry per CDR3 protein. The sample holds about 150,000 distinct CDR3 sequences; approximately 24% are singletons and the top ten take 0.11%. Sequential positive selection took CD4 T cells first, then CD8 T cells. Study results and limitations: Naive repertoires, especially CD8, held a few larger clonotypes, possibly memory cells re-expressing CD45RA. Over 90% of naive TCR sequences appeared only once after error correction, unlike memory subsets. Clonotypes here are unpaired alpha or beta chain sequences. The power law exponent of TCR abundance differed between naive and memory cells.

This CDR3 has 17 residues. V gave up 4 bases and J gave up 1 base; unmatched junction bases: 9. In germline, CDR1 is SGHTA, CDR2 FQGTGA. This clonotype was seen a handful of times. Its specificity is not known. The sequence derives from a human donor in good health. J is TRBJ1-1 and V is TRBV7-3; TRBD1 aligns across 10 bases. The source material was naive CD4+ T cells from blood. CDR3 region: CASSSYRDRGQNTEAFF. The CDR3 DNA is TGTGCCAGCAGCTCTTACCGGGACAGGGGACAGAACACTGAAGCTTTCTTT.